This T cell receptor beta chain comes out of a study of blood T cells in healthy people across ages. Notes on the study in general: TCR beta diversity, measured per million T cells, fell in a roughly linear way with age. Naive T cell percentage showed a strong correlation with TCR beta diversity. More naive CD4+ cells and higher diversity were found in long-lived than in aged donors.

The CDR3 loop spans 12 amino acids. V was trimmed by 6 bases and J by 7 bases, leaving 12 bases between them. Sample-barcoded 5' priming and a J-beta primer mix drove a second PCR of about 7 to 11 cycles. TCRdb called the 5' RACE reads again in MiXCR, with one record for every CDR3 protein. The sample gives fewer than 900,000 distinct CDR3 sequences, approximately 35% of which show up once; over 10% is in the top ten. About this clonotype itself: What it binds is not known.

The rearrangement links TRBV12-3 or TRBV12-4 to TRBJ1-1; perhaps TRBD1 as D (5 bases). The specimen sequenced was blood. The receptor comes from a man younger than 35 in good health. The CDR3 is CASSRGEFEAFF. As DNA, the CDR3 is TGTGCCAGCAGCCGGGGGGAATTTGAAGCTTTCTTT.